This entry features one T cell receptor (beta chain) sequence. Profiling relied on immunoSEQ multiplex PCR, and the TCRdb table lists in-frame clones only, not all of them. The sample holds a few hundred thousand clones, about 85% seen once. The data were obtained in a study of blood T cell repertoires in COVID-19. Study background: From the United States, Italy and Spain came samples of acute and convalescent COVID-19.

This CDR3 is built from 13 residues. The germline V and J ends were trimmed by 10 bases and 2 bases, with 11 bases remaining between them. Looked up from germline, CDR1 is LNHNV and CDR2 is YYDKDF (reference sequence). J is TRBJ2-2 and V is TRBV15; TRBD2 is a possible D gene (6 bases). The sample taken for sequencing was peripheral blood. The sequence was collected from a man aged 50 or older who had recovered from COVID-19. The CDR3, as DNA: TGTGCCATTGGCGGGATAAACACCGGGGAGCTGTTTTTT. Its protein product is CAIGGINTGELFF.